The rows below give T cell receptor beta chains drawn from one sample of a study of cytotoxic CD8 clonotypes in ibrutinib-treated CLL. Generated by immunoSEQ multiplex PCR, the TCRdb table keeps only in-frame clones and is missing some. Found here are tens of thousands of clones, 55% to 70% of them singletons; the top ten hold roughly 51%. Sequencing used PBMCs, obtained at disease progression, from a patient treated with ibrutinib. The receptors were gathered from a human donor with chronic lymphocytic leukemia. CDR3s include the opening cysteine and the closing phenylalanine or tryptophan. The D gene is left open where the match is weak. The size of a clone is reported for some rows only, either as once, few or many, or as a class for expanded clones.

D gene: TRBD1; J gene: TRBJ1-1; V gene: TRBV10-3; clone size: .; CDR3 DNA: TGTGCCATCAGTTGGACAGGGGCGAACACTGAAGCTTTCTTT; CDR3 protein: CAISWTGANTEAFF
D gene: .; J gene: TRBJ2-5; V gene: TRBV7-2; clone size: .; CDR3 DNA: TGTGCCAGCAGCTTAGCGGGGGGCCCCAGATTACTCCTCCAAGAGACCCAGTACTTC; CDR3 protein: CASSLAGGPRLLLQETQYF
D gene: .; J gene: TRBJ2-5; V gene: TRBV7-9; clone size: .; CDR3 DNA: TGTGCCAGCAGCTTCGCTAGGGAGACCCAGTACTTC; CDR3 protein: CASSFARETQYF
D gene: .; J gene: TRBJ1-6; V gene: TRBV6-5; clone size: few; CDR3 DNA: TGTGCCAGTCTCAGGGGCGTAGGATCACCCCTCCACTTT; CDR3 protein: CASLRGVGSPLHF
D gene: .; J gene: TRBJ2-7; V gene: TRBV9; clone size: .; CDR3 DNA: TGTGCCAGCAGCGTGGGCGGGGACTCCTACGAGCAGTACTTC; CDR3 protein: CASSVGGDSYEQYF
D gene: .; J gene: TRBJ1-2; V gene: TRBV9; clone size: .; CDR3 DNA: TGTGCCAGCGGCCGGGGGAACTATGGCTACACCTTC; CDR3 protein: CASGRGNYGYTF
D gene: .; J gene: TRBJ1-2; V gene: TRBV25-1; clone size: .; CDR3 DNA: TGTGCCAGCACCTCGGGCCCCACCGGCTACACCTTC; CDR3 protein: CASTSGPTGYTF
D gene: .; J gene: TRBJ1-1; V gene: TRBV29-1; clone size: .; CDR3 DNA: TGCAGCGTTGAAGATTCGGTTCCCCCGCGGGACACTGAAGCTTTCTTT; CDR3 protein: CSVEDSVPPRDTEAFF
D gene: .; J gene: TRBJ1-3; V gene: TRBV5-1; clone size: few; CDR3 DNA: TGCGCCAGCAGCGGACAGGGAAACACCATATATTTT; CDR3 protein: CASSGQGNTIYF
D gene: .; J gene: TRBJ2-7; V gene: TRBV5-4; clone size: .; CDR3 DNA: TGTGCCAGCAGCTTGGCCGGGACACCTGGCGAGCAGTACTTC; CDR3 protein: CASSLAGTPGEQYF
D gene: .; J gene: TRBJ2-2; V gene: TRBV19; clone size: .; CDR3 DNA: TGTGCCAGTAGTCAGTCCAGAGGGCCAGGCGGGGAGCTGTTTTTT; CDR3 protein: CASSQSRGPGGELFF
D gene: TRBD1; J gene: TRBJ1-2; V gene: TRBV29-1; clone size: few; CDR3 DNA: TGCAGCGTGGGGACAGGCTGGGGCTACACCTTC; CDR3 protein: CSVGTGWGYTF
D gene: .; J gene: TRBJ2-7; V gene: TRBV10-3; clone size: .; CDR3 DNA: TGTGCCATCACCGTGGGCCCTGACACCTCCTACGAGCAGTACTTC; CDR3 protein: CAITVGPDTSYEQYF
D gene: .; J gene: TRBJ1-2; V gene: TRBV4-1; clone size: .; CDR3 DNA: TGCGCCAGCAGCCAAGAGGGAAAGGGAGTCTATGGCTACACCTTC; CDR3 protein: CASSQEGKGVYGYTF
D gene: TRBD1; J gene: TRBJ2-7; V gene: TRBV2; clone size: .; CDR3 DNA: TGTGCCAGCTTACGGGACAGCTTATCCTACGAGCAGTACTTC; CDR3 protein: CASLRDSLSYEQYF
D gene: .; J gene: TRBJ2-7; V gene: TRBV7-7; clone size: few; CDR3 DNA: TGTGCCAGCAGTCTCACTCCCGAGGGCGAGCAGTACTTC; CDR3 protein: CASSLTPEGEQYF
D gene: .; J gene: TRBJ2-6; V gene: TRBV29-1; clone size: once; CDR3 DNA: TGCAGCGTTGAAGAGGGTCGTGGGCAGGGCGTCTTCAACGTCCTGACTTTC; CDR3 protein: CSVEEGRGQGVFNVLTF
D gene: TRBD2; J gene: TRBJ2-2; V gene: TRBV18; clone size: .; CDR3 DNA: TGTGCCAGCTCCCCGTATAGCGGGACCACCGGGGAGCTGTTTTTT; CDR3 protein: CASSPYSGTTGELFF
D gene: .; J gene: TRBJ1-1; V gene: TRBV6-5; clone size: once; CDR3 DNA: TGTGCCAGCAGTTATCAGGGAGGGAGGACTGAAGCTTTCTTT; CDR3 protein: CASSYQGGRTEAFF
D gene: .; J gene: TRBJ1-2; V gene: TRBV23-1; clone size: once; CDR3 DNA: TGCGCCAGCAGAGCGGGCCGGGGCTATGGCTACACCTTC; CDR3 protein: CASRAGRGYGYTF
D gene: TRBD1; J gene: TRBJ1-1; V gene: TRBV5-1; clone size: .; CDR3 DNA: TGCGCCAGCAGCTCGGACAGGGGGCCGCGGACGAGGACTGAAGCTTTCTTT; CDR3 protein: CASSSDRGPRTRTEAFF
D gene: .; J gene: TRBJ2-3; V gene: TRBV6-4; clone size: .; CDR3 DNA: TGTGCCAGCAGTGAGTGGGGCACAGATACGCAGTATTTT; CDR3 protein: CASSEWGTDTQYF